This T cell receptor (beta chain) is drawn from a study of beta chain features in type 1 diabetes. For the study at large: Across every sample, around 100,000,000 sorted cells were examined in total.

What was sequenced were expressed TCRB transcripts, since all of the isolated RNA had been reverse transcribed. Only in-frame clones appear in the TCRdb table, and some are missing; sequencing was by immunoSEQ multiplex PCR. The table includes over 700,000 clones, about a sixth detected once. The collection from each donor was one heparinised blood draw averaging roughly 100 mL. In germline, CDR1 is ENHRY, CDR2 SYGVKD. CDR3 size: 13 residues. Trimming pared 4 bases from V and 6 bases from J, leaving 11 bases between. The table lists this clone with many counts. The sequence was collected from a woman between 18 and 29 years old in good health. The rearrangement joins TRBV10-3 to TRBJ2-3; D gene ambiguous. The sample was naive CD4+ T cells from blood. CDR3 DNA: TGTGCCATCAGTGTAACTATGGCGGATACGCAGTATTTT. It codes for CAISVTMADTQYF.